What follows are 15 T cell receptor beta chains derived from one specimen sequenced in a study of T cell repertoires in cytomegalovirus infection. These receptors have no known antigen. TCRdb processed the reads anew with MiXCR; each CDR3 protein has one entry. The sample includes around 81,000 distinct CDR3 sequences, around 37% of them seen just once. Sequences were derived from CD8+ T cells from cultured PBMCs, sampled from culture after CMV antigen stimulation. The receptors were sampled from a human donor in good health (CMV status not recorded). Some clones in this sample may be carry-over from other donors' samples.

This clonotype came up a few times. V and J are TRBV12-3 or TRBV12-4 and TRBJ2-7; D is possibly TRBD2 (5 bases). The V and J ends lost 6 bases and 3 bases respectively, with 15 bases between them. The CDR3 spans 14 residues. DNA of the CDR3: TGTGCCAGCAGCCACCGGGAAGTACTCTACGAGCAGTACTTC. It codes for CASSHREVLYEQYF.

The rearrangement uses TRBV7-6 and TRBJ2-2; D ambiguous. V was trimmed by 3 bases and J by 6 bases, leaving 8 bases between them. The CDR3 has 13 residues. CDR1 is SGHVS and CDR2 is FNYEAQ in the germline V gene. The CDR3 spells CASSLTGPGELFF. In DNA form, the CDR3 reads TGTGCCAGCAGCTTGACCGGGCCCGGGGAGCTGTTTTTT. Full variable domain (remainder filled in from reference TRBV7-6 and TRBJ2-2): GAGVSQSPRYKVTKRGQDVALRCDPISGHVSLYWYRQALGQGPEFLTYFNYEAQQDKSGLPNDRFSAERPEGSISTLTIQRTEQRDSAMYRCASSLTGPGELFFGEGSRLTVL.

The CDR3 DNA reads as TGCGCCAGCAGACCCACGAAACAGGGGACCGGGGAGCTGTTTTTT. Translating gives CASRPTKQGTGELFF. The chain employs TRBV4-3 and TRBJ2-2; the match to TRBD1 covers 7 bases. Unmatched junction bases numbered 9, after V lost 6 bases and J lost 5 bases. This CDR3 is 15 amino acids long. Germline CDR1 is LGHNA and CDR2 is YSLEER.

This clonotype occurred many times. The chain uses TRBV7-6 and TRBJ2-7; TRBD1 matches 8 bases. Trimming removed 5 bases from V and 5 bases from J; junction bases left unmatched: 20. CDR1 SGHVS and CDR2 FNYEAQ come from the germline V gene. The CDR3 is made up of 18 amino acids. CDR3 amino acids: CASSNYKSGQGLGDEQYF. Here the CDR3 DNA reads TGTGCCAGCAGCAACTACAAGAGCGGACAGGGATTGGGGGACGAGCAGTACTTC.

This clonotype was seen a handful of times. The gene calls are TRBV11-1 and TRBJ2-7, with 9 nucleotides matching TRBD2. With 1 base clipped from V and 2 bases from J, the junction kept 6 bases outside the gene matches. The CDR3 has 16 amino acids. Looked up from germline, CDR1 is SGHAT and CDR2 is FQDESV (reference sequence). The CDR3 nucleotides are TGTGCCAGCAGCTTAGACTCCAGCGGGGGGACCTACGAGCAGTACTTC. Its protein is CASSLDSSGGTYEQYF.

This chain uses TRBV7-6 with TRBJ2-1, with D perhaps TRBD1 or TRBD2 (5 bases each). Trimming stripped 0 bases from V and 6 bases from J, with 9 bases between. CDR1 and CDR2 from the germline V gene are SGHVS and FNYEAQ. The CDR3 totals 14 residues. The CDR3 DNA reads TGTGCCAGCAGCTTAGCGGGGGAAGGCAATGAGCAGTTCTTC. Translated, it gives CASSLAGEGNEQFF.

This clonotype was recorded a few times. One end of the junction does not line up with germline, which may come from a read error. The V gene is TRBV28, the J gene TRBJ1-2, with D unclear. CDR1 and CDR2 (germline): MDHEN, SYDVKM. CDR3 size: 11 residues. Here the CDR3 DNA reads TGTGCCAGCAGTTCTCATGAGCTAAGGTCCTTC. Protein product: CASSSHELRSF.

The chain combines TRBV7-9 with TRBJ1-1, with D unclear. Germline V gene lookup returns CDR1 SEHNR and CDR2 FQNEAQ (reference sequence). Trimming took 4 bases from V and 8 from J, leaving 20 bases between them. CDR3 size: 15 residues. The DNA of the CDR3 is TGTGCCAGCAGCTCCGACGACCAAGGCACCTCGGAAGCTTTCTTT. Translating it yields CASSSDDQGTSEAFF.

The chain combines TRBV5-4 with TRBJ1-6, with a possible D match to TRBD1 (5 bases). V lost 4 bases and J lost 4, with 18 bases in between. The CDR3 has 17 residues. CDR1 SGHNT and CDR2 YYREEE come from the germline V gene (reference sequence). The CDR3 is CASSPNRPGAYNSPLHF. The CDR3 region has the DNA TGTGCCAGCAGCCCGAACCGACCTGGGGCTTATAATTCACCCCTCCACTTT.

This clonotype was counted a few times. The chain has TRBV4-1 and TRBJ1-1; a possible D gene is TRBD1 (6 bases). The CDR3 covers 17 residues. Between the trimmed V and J ends, which lost 6 bases and 2 bases, there was a span of 22 bases. Germline V gene lookup returns CDR1 MGHRA and CDR2 YSYEKL. CDR3 region: CASSHPLSRGSNTEAFF. The CDR3 DNA reads TGCGCCAGCAGTCACCCTCTCTCAAGGGGGTCTAACACTGAAGCTTTCTTT.

This clonotype was counted between two and nine times. The chain employs TRBV2 and TRBJ2-7; 8 bases align to TRBD1. Trimming removed 10 bases from V and 0 bases from J; junction bases left unmatched: 11. Germline assignment: CDR1 SNHLY and CDR2 FYNNEI. The CDR3 loop spans 15 amino acids. CDR3 region: CAILLTGAGSYEQYF. The CDR3 region has the DNA TGTGCCATCCTCTTGACAGGGGCAGGCTCCTACGAGCAGTACTTC.

This clonotype was recorded at least ten times. The chain employs TRBV7-6 and TRBJ2-1; 7 nucleotides align to TRBD2. The CDR3 totals 15 residues. The V gene's germline CDR1 is SGHVS and CDR2 FNYEAQ. The V segment lost 5 bases and the J segment 5 bases; nucleotides outside the gene matches: 9. CDR3 in amino acids: CASSPAPRGDNEQFF. Written as DNA, the CDR3 is TGTGCCAGCAGCCCCGCCCCACGGGGGGACAATGAGCAGTTCTTC. The variable domain in full, with the rest retrieved from reference TRBV7-6 and TRBJ2-1, is GAGVSQSPRYKVTKRGQDVALRCDPISGHVSLYWYRQALGQGPEFLTYFNYEAQQDKSGLPNDRFSAERPEGSISTLTIQRTEQRDSAMYRCASSPAPRGDNEQFFGPGTRLTVL.

V is TRBV4-1 and J is TRBJ1-2; a weak D match, TRBD1 (5 bases). The V and J ends lost 0 bases and 2 bases respectively, with 16 bases between them. This CDR3 has 17 amino acids. The germline gives CDR1 MGHRA, CDR2 YSYEKL. CDR3 nucleotides: TGCGCCAGCAGCCAAGATATTATTCAGGGTGCAAACTATGGCTACACCTTC. It encodes CASSQDIIQGANYGYTF.

This clonotype occurred a few times. The J gene is TRBJ1-2, the V gene TRBV7-2; no clear D. This CDR3 contains 9 residues. Trimming took 4 bases from V and 11 from J, leaving 5 bases between them. CDR1 SGHTA and CDR2 FQGNSA come from the germline V gene. The CDR3 loop is CASSSGYTF. The CDR3 bases are TGTGCCAGCAGCTCCGGTTACACCTTC.

This clonotype came up once. A read error is likely, as this CDR3 ends without the conserved phenylalanine or tryptophan. The CDR3 DNA reads as TGTGCCAGTACCCTGGGGCAGGGGAGGCATGGCTACACCCTC. It is translated as CASTLGQGRHGYTL. The chain combines TRBV19 with TRBJ1-2, with a possible D match to TRBD1 (6 bases). This CDR3 is built from 14 residues. Germline V lookup: CDR1 LNHDA, CDR2 SQIVND (reference sequence). Trimming pared 7 bases from V and 6 bases from J, leaving 18 bases between.